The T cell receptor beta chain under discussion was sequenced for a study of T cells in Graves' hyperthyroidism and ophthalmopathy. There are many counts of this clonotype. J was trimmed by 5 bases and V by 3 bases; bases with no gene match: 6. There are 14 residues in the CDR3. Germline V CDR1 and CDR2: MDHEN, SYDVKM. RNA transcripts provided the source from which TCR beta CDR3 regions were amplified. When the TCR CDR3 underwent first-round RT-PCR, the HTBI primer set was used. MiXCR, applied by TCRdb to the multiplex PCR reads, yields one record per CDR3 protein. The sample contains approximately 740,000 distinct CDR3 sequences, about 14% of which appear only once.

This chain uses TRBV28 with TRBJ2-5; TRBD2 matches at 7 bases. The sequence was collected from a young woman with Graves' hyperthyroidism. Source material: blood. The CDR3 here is CASSLGGSRETQYF. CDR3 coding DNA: TGTGCCAGCAGTTTGGGGGGGAGCCGGGAGACCCAGTACTTC.